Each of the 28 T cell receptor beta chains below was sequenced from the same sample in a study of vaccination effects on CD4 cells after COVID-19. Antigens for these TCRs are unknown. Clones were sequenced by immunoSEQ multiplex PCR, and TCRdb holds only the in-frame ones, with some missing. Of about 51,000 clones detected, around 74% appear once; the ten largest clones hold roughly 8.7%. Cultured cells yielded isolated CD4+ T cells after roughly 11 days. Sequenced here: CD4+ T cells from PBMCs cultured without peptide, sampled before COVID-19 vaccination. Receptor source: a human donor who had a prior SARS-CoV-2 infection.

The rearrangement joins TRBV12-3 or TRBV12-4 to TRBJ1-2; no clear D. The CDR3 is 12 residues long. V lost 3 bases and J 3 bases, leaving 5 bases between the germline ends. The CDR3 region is CASSLGYYGYTF. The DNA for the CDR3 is TGTGCCAGCAGTTTGGGGTACTATGGCTACACCTTC.

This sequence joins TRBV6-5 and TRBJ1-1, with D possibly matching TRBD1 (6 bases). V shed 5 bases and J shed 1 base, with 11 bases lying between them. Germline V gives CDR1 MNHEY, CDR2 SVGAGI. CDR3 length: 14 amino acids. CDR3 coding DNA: TGTGCCAGCAGTAACGCACAGGGGAACACTGAAGCTTTCTTT. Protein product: CASSNAQGNTEAFF.

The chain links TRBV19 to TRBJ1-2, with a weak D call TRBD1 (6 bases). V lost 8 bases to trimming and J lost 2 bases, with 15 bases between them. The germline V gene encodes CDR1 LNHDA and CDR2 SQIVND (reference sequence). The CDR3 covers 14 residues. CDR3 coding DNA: TGTGCCAGTTCTCCGTACAGGGAGAACTATGGCTACACCTTC. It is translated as CASSPYRENYGYTF.

CDR3 bases: TGTGCCAGCCGCCGGGGGGGGGAACACCAGCCCCAGCATTTT. It yields the protein CASRRGGEHQPQHF. The rearrangement links TRBV27 to TRBJ1-5, with D maybe TRBD1 (5 bases). With 8 bases removed from V and 7 bases from J, the gap between germline ends came to 18 bases. The CDR3 is made up of 14 amino acids. Germline V CDR1 and CDR2: MNHEY, SMNVEV (reference sequence).

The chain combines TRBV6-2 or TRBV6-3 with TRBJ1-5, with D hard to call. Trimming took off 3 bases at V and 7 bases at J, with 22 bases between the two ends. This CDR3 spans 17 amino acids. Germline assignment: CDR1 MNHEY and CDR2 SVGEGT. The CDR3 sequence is CASSYDMVGIPSQPQHF. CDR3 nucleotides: TGTGCCAGCAGTTATGATATGGTCGGCATACCCTCCCAGCCCCAGCATTTT.

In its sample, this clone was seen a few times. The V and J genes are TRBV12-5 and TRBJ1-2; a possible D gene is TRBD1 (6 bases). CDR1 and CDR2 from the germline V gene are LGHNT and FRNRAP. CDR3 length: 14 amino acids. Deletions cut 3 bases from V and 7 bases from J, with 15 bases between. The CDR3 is CASGFFGRGRGYTF. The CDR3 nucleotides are TGTGCTAGTGGTTTTTTTGGCAGGGGTCGTGGCTACACCTTC.

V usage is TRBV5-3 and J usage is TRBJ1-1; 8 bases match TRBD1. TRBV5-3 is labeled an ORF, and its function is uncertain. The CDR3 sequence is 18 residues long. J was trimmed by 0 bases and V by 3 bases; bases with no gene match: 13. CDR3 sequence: CARSYWTGPVQLNTEAFF. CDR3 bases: TGTGCCAGAAGCTACTGGACAGGGCCGGTTCAACTGAACACTGAAGCTTTCTTT.

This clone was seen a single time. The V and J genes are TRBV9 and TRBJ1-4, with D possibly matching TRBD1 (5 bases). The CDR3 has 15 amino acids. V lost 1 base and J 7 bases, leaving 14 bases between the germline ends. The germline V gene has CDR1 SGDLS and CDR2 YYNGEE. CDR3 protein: CASSVSPGLSEKLFF. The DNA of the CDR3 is TGTGCCAGCAGCGTATCGCCAGGGCTTAGTGAAAAACTGTTTTTT.

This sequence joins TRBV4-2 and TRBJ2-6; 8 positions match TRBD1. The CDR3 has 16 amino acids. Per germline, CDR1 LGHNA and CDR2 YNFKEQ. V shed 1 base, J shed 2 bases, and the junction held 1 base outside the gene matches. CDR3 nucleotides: TGTGCCAGCAGCCAAGCAGGGGGCGCTGGGGCCAACGTCCTGACTTTC. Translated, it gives CASSQAGGAGANVLTF.

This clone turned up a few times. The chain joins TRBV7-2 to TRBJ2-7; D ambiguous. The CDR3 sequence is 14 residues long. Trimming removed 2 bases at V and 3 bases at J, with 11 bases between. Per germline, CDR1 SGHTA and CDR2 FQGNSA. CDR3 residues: CASSLLLGYYEQYF. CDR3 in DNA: TGTGCCAGCAGCTTACTCCTGGGGTACTACGAGCAGTACTTC.

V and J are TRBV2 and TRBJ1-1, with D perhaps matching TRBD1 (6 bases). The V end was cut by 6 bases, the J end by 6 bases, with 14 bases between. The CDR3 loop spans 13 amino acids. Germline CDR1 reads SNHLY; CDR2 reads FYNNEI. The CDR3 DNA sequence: TGTGCCAGCAGCCCACAGGGAGTCGCTGAAGCTTTCTTT. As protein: CASSPQGVAEAFF.

The CDR3 bases are TGTGCCAGCAGGGACAACCTTAGCGGGGGGACAGATACGCAGTATTTT. Its translation is CASRDNLSGGTDTQYF. The chain combines TRBV2 with TRBJ2-3; 10 nucleotides match TRBD2. This CDR3 region has 16 residues. V was pared by 6 bases and J by 3 bases, with 9 bases of the junction left unmatched. From germline, CDR1 is SNHLY and CDR2 FYNNEI.

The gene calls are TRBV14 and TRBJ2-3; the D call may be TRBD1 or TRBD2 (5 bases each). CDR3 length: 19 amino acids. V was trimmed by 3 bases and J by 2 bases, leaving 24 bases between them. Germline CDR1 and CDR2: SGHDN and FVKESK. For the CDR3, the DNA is TGTGCCAGCAGCCACTTCTCGGGGCGAGACCTATACAACACAGATACGCAGTATTTT. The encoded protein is CASSHFSGRDLYNTDTQYF.

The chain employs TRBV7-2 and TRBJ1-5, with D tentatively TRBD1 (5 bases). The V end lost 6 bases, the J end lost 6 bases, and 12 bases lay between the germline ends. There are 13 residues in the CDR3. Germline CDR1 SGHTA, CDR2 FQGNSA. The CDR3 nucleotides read TGTGCCAGCAGTTCAGGGCTCAGTCAGCCCCAGCATTTT. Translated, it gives CASSSGLSQPQHF.

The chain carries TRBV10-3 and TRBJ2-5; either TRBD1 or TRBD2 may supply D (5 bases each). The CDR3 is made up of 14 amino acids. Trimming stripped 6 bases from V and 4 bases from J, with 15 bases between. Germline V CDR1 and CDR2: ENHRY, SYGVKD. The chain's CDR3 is CAISPGPLAETQYF. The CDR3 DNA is TGTGCCATCAGCCCGGGACCGCTGGCAGAGACCCAGTACTTC.

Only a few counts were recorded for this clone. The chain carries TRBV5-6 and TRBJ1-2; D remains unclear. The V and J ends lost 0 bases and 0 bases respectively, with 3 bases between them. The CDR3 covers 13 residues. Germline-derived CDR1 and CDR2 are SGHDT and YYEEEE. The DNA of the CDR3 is TGTGCCAGCAGCTTGGATGCTAACTATGGCTACACCTTC. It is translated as CASSLDANYGYTF.

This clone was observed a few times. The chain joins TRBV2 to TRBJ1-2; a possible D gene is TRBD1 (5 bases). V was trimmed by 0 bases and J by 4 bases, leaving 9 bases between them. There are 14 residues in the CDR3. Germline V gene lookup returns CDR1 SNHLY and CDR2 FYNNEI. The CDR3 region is CASSEAQGVYGYTF. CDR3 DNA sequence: TGTGCCAGCAGTGAAGCCCAGGGAGTCTATGGCTACACCTTC.

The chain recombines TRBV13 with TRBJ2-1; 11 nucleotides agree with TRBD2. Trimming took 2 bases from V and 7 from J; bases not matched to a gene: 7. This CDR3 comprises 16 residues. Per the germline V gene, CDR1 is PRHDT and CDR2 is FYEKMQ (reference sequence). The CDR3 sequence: CASSLRLAGGWNEQFF. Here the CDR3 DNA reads TGTGCCAGCAGCTTAAGGCTAGCGGGGGGTTGGAATGAGCAGTTCTTC. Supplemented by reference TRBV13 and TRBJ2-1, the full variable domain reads AAGVIQSPRHLIKEKRETATLKCYPIPRHDTVYWYQQGPGQDPQFLISFYEKMQSDKGSIPDRFSAQQFSDYHSELNMSSLELGDSALYFCASSLRLAGGWNEQFFGPGTRLTVL.

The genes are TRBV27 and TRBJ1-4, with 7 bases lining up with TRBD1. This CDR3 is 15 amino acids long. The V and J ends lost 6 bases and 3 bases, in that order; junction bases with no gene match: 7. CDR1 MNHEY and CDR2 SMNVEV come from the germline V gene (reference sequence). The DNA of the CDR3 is TGTGCCAGCAGAGATACCGGGACAGCTAATGAAAAACTGTTTTTT. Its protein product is CASRDTGTANEKLFF.

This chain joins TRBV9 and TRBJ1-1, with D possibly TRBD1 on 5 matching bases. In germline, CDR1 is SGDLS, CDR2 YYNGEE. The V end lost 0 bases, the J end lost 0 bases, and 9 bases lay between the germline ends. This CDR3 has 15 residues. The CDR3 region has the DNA TGTGCCAGCAGCGTAGCCCACAGGATGAACACTGAAGCTTTCTTT. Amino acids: CASSVAHRMNTEAFF.

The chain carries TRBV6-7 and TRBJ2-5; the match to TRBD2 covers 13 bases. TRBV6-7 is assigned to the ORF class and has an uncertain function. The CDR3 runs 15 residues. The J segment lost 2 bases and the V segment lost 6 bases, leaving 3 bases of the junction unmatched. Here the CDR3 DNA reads TGTGCCAGCAGGTCGACTAGCGGGGGGCAAGAGACCCAGTACTTC. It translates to CASRSTSGGQETQYF.

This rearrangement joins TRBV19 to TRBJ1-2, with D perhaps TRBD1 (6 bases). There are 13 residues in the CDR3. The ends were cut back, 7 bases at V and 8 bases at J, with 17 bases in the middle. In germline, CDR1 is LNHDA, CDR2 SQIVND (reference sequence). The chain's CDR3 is CASTANRDLGYTF. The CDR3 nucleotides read TGTGCCAGTACCGCAAACAGGGATTTGGGCTACACCTTC.

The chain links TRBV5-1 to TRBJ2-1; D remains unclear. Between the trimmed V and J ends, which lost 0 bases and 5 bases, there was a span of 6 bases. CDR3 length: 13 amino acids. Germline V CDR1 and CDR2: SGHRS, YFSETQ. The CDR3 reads CASSLGWDNEQFF. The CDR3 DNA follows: TGCGCCAGCAGCTTGGGGTGGGACAATGAGCAGTTCTTC. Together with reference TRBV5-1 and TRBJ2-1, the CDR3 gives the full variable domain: KAGVTQTPRYLIKTRGQQVTLSCSPISGHRSVSWYQQTPGQGLQFLFEYFSETQRNKGNFPGRFSGRQFSNSRSEMNVSTLELGDSALYLCASSLGWDNEQFFGPGTRLTVL.

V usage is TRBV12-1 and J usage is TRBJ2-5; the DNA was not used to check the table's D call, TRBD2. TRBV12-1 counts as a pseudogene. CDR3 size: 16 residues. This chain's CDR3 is CASSFVTSGRGETQYF. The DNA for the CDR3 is TGTGCCAGCAGCTTCGTGACTAGCGGGAGGGGAGAGACCCAGTACTTC.

The CDR3 sequence: CASSLVQGAKLYGYTF. The CDR3, as DNA: TGTGCCAGCAGCTTGGTGCAGGGGGCGAAACTCTATGGCTACACCTTC. This chain joins TRBV5-5 and TRBJ1-2, with TRBD1 matching 8 bases. The CDR3 runs 16 residues. The germline V gene has CDR1 SGHKS and CDR2 YYEKEE (reference sequence). V dropped 0 bases and J dropped 4; count of bases not matched to a gene: 8.

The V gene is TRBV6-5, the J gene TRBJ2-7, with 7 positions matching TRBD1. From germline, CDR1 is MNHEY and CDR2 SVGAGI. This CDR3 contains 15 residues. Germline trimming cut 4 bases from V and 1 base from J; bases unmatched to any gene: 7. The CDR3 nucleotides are TGTGCCAGCAGTTCGACAGGGAGTGCATCCTACGAGCAGTACTTC. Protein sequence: CASSSTGSASYEQYF.

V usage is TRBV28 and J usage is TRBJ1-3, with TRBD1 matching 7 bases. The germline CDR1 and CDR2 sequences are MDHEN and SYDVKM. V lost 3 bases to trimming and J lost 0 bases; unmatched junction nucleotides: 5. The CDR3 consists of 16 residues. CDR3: CASSFPDRPSGNTIYF. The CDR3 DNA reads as TGTGCCAGCAGTTTTCCGGACAGGCCCTCTGGAAACACCATATATTTT. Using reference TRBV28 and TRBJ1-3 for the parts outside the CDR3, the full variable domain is DVKVTQSSRYLVKRTGEKVFLECVQDMDHENMFWYRQDPGLGLRLIYFSYDVKMKEKGDIPEGYSVSREKKERFSLILESASTNQTSMYLCASSFPDRPSGNTIYFGEGSWLTVV.

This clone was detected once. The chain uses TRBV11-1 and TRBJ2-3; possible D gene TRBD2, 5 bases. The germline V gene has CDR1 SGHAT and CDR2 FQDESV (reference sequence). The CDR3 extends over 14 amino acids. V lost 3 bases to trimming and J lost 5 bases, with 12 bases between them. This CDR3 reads CASSFPFAGDTQYF. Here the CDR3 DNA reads TGTGCCAGCAGCTTCCCGTTTGCGGGAGATACGCAGTATTTT.